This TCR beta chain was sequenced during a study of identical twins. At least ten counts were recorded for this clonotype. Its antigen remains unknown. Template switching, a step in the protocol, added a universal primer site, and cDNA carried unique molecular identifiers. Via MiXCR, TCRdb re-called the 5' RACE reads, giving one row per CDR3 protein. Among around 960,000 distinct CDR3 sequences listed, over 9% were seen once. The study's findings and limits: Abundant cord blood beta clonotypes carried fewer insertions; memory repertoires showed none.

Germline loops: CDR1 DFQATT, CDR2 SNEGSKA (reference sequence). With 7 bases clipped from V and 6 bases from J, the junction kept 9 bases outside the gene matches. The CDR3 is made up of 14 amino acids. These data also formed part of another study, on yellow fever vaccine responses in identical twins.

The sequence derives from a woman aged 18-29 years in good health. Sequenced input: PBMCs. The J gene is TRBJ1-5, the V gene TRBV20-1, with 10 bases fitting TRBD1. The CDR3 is CSVAIGQGGQPQHF. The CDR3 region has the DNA TGCAGTGTTGCGATTGGACAGGGGGGTCAGCCCCAGCATTTT.